One sample yielded the 26 T cell receptor beta chains listed below, sequenced in a study of blood T cells in healthy people across ages. PCR was performed a second time for 7 to 11 cycles using a sample-barcoded 5' primer and a J-beta primer mix. TCRdb passed the 5' RACE reads through MiXCR, listing each CDR3 protein once. Of almost 800,000 distinct CDR3 sequences listed, roughly 50% are singletons. Material for sequencing was blood. These TCRs come from a man younger than 40 in good health.

The V and J genes are TRBV5-1 and TRBJ2-5; D gene uncertain. The DNA matches TRBJ2-7 better at its end, which makes the J call doubtful. The CDR3 runs 14 residues. In germline, CDR1 is SGHRS, CDR2 YFSETQ. CDR3 sequence: CASSVTWVSGEQYF. The CDR3 DNA reads TGCGCCAGCAGCGTGACATGGGTGAGTGGCGAGCAGTACTTC.

The chain links TRBV27 to TRBJ2-1; D is possibly TRBD1 or TRBD2 (6 bases each). Trimming removed 6 bases at V and 10 bases at J, with 19 bases between. This CDR3 is 14 amino acids long. Germline V gene data show CDR1 as MNHEY and CDR2 as SMNVEV (reference sequence). The CDR3 region is CASSPSPSGAEQFF. In DNA form, the CDR3 reads TGTGCCAGCAGCCCGTCTCCGTCGGGGGCGGAGCAGTTCTTC.

The rearrangement uses TRBV29-1 and TRBJ2-4, with D possibly matching TRBD1 (6 bases). The V gene's germline CDR1 is SQVTM and CDR2 ANQGSEA. V was trimmed by 8 bases and J by 6 bases, leaving 14 bases between them. The CDR3 consists of 12 residues. CDR3 nucleotides: TGCAGCATTGGGGGCCTGGGAAACATTCAGTACTTC. Translated: CSIGGLGNIQYF.

The chain recombines TRBV3-1 with TRBJ1-2; 9 nucleotides match TRBD1. Germline V gene data show CDR1 as LGHDT and CDR2 as YNNKEL (reference sequence). V lost 1 base and J lost 2; bases outside the gene matches: 2. This CDR3 region has 15 residues. The CDR3 sequence is CASSQVGTGNYGYTF. CDR3 nucleotides: TGTGCCAGCAGCCAAGTGGGGACAGGGAACTATGGCTACACCTTC. The whole variable domain, remainder taken from reference TRBV3-1 and TRBJ1-2, is DTAVSQTPKYLVTQMGNDKSIKCEQNLGHDTMYWYKQDSKKFLKIMFSYNNKELIINETVPNRFSPKSPDKAHLNLHINSLELGDSAVYFCASSQVGTGNYGYTFGSGTRLTVV.

The V gene is TRBV6-2 or TRBV6-3, the J gene TRBJ2-1; D perhaps matches TRBD2 (6 bases). The germline V gene encodes CDR1 MNHEY and CDR2 SVGEGT. The V gene lost 6 bases and the J gene lost 6 bases, with 12 bases spanning the gap. The CDR3 length is 13 residues. CDR3 in DNA: TGTGCCAGCAGCTCCGGGACTTTCAATGAGCAGTTCTTC. As protein: CASSSGTFNEQFF.

V usage is TRBV7-9 and J usage is TRBJ1-1, with D perhaps TRBD1 (6 bases). V was clipped by 4 bases and J by 3 bases, with 21 bases between them. CDR1 and CDR2 from the germline V gene are SEHNR and FQNEAQ (reference sequence). The CDR3 runs 17 residues. The CDR3 region has the DNA TGTGCCAGCAGCTCCTCGATACGGGGGCCGCTCCACACTGAAGCTTTCTTT. Protein product: CASSSSIRGPLHTEAFF.

This clonotype occurred a few times. The chain uses TRBV10-3 and TRBJ2-3; D ambiguous. This CDR3 is built from 17 residues. The ends were cut back, 3 bases at V and 0 bases at J, with 16 bases in the middle. Germline V lookup: CDR1 ENHRY, CDR2 SYGVKD. The CDR3: CAISEIQGKASTDTQYF. The DNA for the CDR3 is TGTGCCATCAGTGAAATTCAAGGGAAGGCTAGCACAGATACGCAGTATTTT.

J is TRBJ2-5 and V is TRBV28; D is undetermined. The V and J ends lost 6 bases and 1 base respectively, with 15 bases between them. CDR1 and CDR2 from the germline V gene are MDHEN and SYDVKM. This CDR3 has 15 residues. The CDR3, as DNA: TGTGCCAGCAGCCTACCACATGGAATCCAAGAGACCCAGTACTTC. Protein sequence: CASSLPHGIQETQYF. Filled out from reference TRBV28 and TRBJ2-5, the complete variable domain reads DVKVTQSSRYLVKRTGEKVFLECVQDMDHENMFWYRQDPGLGLRLIYFSYDVKMKEKGDIPEGYSVSREKKERFSLILESASTNQTSMYLCASSLPHGIQETQYFGPGTRLLVL.

This chain uses TRBV3-1 with TRBJ2-5; weak D call: TRBD1 (5 bases). The J call may be faulty, since TRBJ2-7 better matches the DNA end. Germline-derived CDR1 and CDR2 are LGHDT and YNNKEL (reference sequence). There are 13 residues in the CDR3. This CDR3 reads CASSQGIRGEQYF. The DNA for the CDR3 is TGTGCCAGCAGCCAAGGAATTAGGGGCGAGCAGTACTTC.

This sequence joins TRBV29-1 and TRBJ2-7; 7 positions agree with TRBD2. Per germline, CDR1 SQVTM and CDR2 ANQGSEA. V shed 2 bases, J shed 0 bases, and the junction held 4 bases outside the gene matches. The CDR3 sequence is 14 residues long. CDR3 coding DNA: TGCAGCGTTGAACCGACGGGAGGCTCCTACGAGCAGTACTTC. Protein sequence: CSVEPTGGSYEQYF.

This clonotype has just a few counts. The rearrangement uses TRBV5-6 and TRBJ2-1, with D possibly matching TRBD1 (5 bases). The length of the CDR3 is 15 residues. The germline gives CDR1 SGHDT, CDR2 YYEEEE. The V and J ends lost 2 bases and 4 bases respectively, with 13 bases between them. The CDR3 protein is CASSFETVMYNEQFF. In DNA, the CDR3 is TGTGCCAGCAGCTTTGAGACAGTGATGTACAATGAGCAGTTCTTC.

The chain joins TRBV2 to TRBJ2-5; 8 bases are shared with TRBD1. The DNA end favors TRBJ2-7, so the J call may be wrong. Germline V CDR1 and CDR2: SNHLY, FYNNEI. CDR3 length equals 13 residues. The CDR3 is CASSTQGAHEQYF. CDR3 bases: TGTGCCAGCAGTACCCAGGGGGCGCACGAGCAGTACTTC.

The J gene is TRBJ2-7, the V gene TRBV5-1; D may be TRBD1 (6 bases). Between the trimmed V and J ends, which lost 4 bases and 7 bases, there was a span of 18 bases. Looked up from germline, CDR1 is SGHRS and CDR2 is YFSETQ. The CDR3 extends over 14 amino acids. CDR3 in amino acids: CASSILQGPREQYF. CDR3 DNA sequence: TGCGCCAGCAGCATACTTCAGGGGCCTAGGGAGCAGTACTTC. The full variable domain, in which reference TRBV5-1 and TRBJ2-7 provide the parts outside the CDR3, is KAGVTQTPRYLIKTRGQQVTLSCSPISGHRSVSWYQQTPGQGLQFLFEYFSETQRNKGNFPGRFSGRQFSNSRSEMNVSTLELGDSALYLCASSILQGPREQYFGPGTRLTVT.

The V and J genes are TRBV29-1 and TRBJ2-1; weak D call: TRBD1 (5 bases). Germline V gene sequence: CDR1 SQVTM, CDR2 ANQGSEA. Trimming stripped 7 bases from V and 9 bases from J, with 19 bases between. The CDR3 spans 13 residues. The CDR3 DNA reads as TGCAGCGCAGGGTTTTCTCTAGACGGTGAGCAGTTCTTC. It translates to CSAGFSLDGEQFF.

The chain uses TRBV14 and TRBJ1-4; D perhaps matches TRBD1 (5 bases). CDR1 is SGHDN and CDR2 is FVKESK in the germline V gene. V was trimmed by 1 base and J by 8 bases, leaving 20 bases between them. CDR3 length: 17 residues. This CDR3 is CASSQVPTGATPEKLFF. The DNA of the CDR3 is TGTGCCAGCAGCCAAGTCCCGACCGGGGCAACACCCGAAAAACTGTTTTTT.

The CDR3 loop reads CASSIGRVQETQYF. In nucleotides, the CDR3 is TGTGCCAGTAGTATCGGCAGGGTACAAGAGACCCAGTACTTC. The chain carries TRBV19 and TRBJ2-5; D may be TRBD1 (5 bases). The V gene's germline CDR1 is LNHDA and CDR2 SQIVND (reference sequence). V lost 3 bases and J 2 bases, leaving 10 bases between the germline ends. The CDR3 runs 14 residues.

Comments on this clonotype: A much larger clone lies one base from this, so it may be a read error. The rearrangement uses TRBV27 and TRBJ2-5; 12 nucleotides align to TRBD2. Germline CDR1 reads MNHEY; CDR2 reads SMNVEV (reference sequence). The CDR3 is 14 amino acids. V shed 7 bases, J shed 11 bases, and the junction held 11 bases outside the gene matches. The CDR3 region has the DNA TGTGCCAGCAACGAACTAGCGGGGGGATATGAGCAGTACTTC. Protein sequence: CASNELAGGYEQYF.

V gene TRBV19 combines with J gene TRBJ1-2, with TRBD1 identical over 7 bases. This CDR3 is 12 amino acids long. CDR1 is LNHDA, CDR2 SQIVND, per germline (reference sequence). V lost 3 bases, J lost 6 bases, and 1 base stayed unmatched. The CDR3, as DNA: TGTGCCAGTAGTATGACAGGGAATGGCTACACCTTC. This sequence encodes CASSMTGNGYTF.

The chain recombines TRBV5-1 with TRBJ2-7; D possibly corresponds to TRBD1 (5 bases). Germline CDR1 and CDR2: SGHRS and YFSETQ. This CDR3 has 14 residues. V was cut by 4 bases and J by 5 bases, with 16 bases left in between. CDR3 region: CASSAPRGVDEQYF. The CDR3 coding sequence is TGCGCCAGCAGCGCACCTAGGGGTGTGGACGAGCAGTACTTC.

J is TRBJ2-3 and V is TRBV4-3, with TRBD2 matching over 11 bases. The CDR3 covers 16 residues. CDR1 LGHNA and CDR2 YSLEER come from the germline V gene. With 6 bases clipped from V and 2 bases from J, the junction kept 7 bases outside the gene matches. The CDR3 coding sequence is TGCGCCAGCAGGGCCGGGACTAGCGGAAACACAGATACGCAGTATTTT. This translates into CASRAGTSGNTDTQYF.

The V and J genes are TRBV20-1 and TRBJ2-5; 12 bases fit TRBD2. The DNA end is a closer match to TRBJ2-7, so the J assignment may be wrong. Germline lookup yields CDR1 DFQATT and CDR2 SNEGSKA (reference sequence). This CDR3 spans 15 amino acids. The CDR3 sequence is CSAPGQTSGSYEQYF. The CDR3 nucleotides are TGCAGTGCTCCAGGACAGACTAGCGGGAGTTACGAGCAGTACTTC.

This chain connects TRBV6-2 or TRBV6-3 to TRBJ1-5; D call uncertain. In germline, CDR1 is MNHEY, CDR2 SVGEGT. Trimming pared 6 bases from V and 9 bases from J, leaving 15 bases between. The CDR3 has 13 amino acids. CDR3 bases: TGTGCCAGCAGAGGAGTGCTGTTTGGGCCCCAGCATTTT. It specifies CASRGVLFGPQHF.

The J gene is TRBJ2-7, the V gene TRBV11-2; 8 bases line up with TRBD1. V gave up 3 bases and J gave up 4 bases; unmatched junction bases: 11. The CDR3 has 16 residues. Germline values: CDR1 SGHAT, CDR2 FQNNGV. The CDR3 loop is CASSLAAGTGAYEQYF. The DNA of the CDR3 is TGTGCCAGCAGCTTGGCAGCCGGGACAGGAGCGTACGAGCAGTACTTC.

The chain employs TRBV29-1 and TRBJ2-7; 8 bases are a match to TRBD1. CDR1 SQVTM and CDR2 ANQGSEA come from the germline V gene. V shed 5 bases and J 1 base; nucleotides not matched to a gene: 7. The CDR3 consists of 14 residues. Here the CDR3 DNA reads TGCAGCGTTTCCGGACAGGGTCAATCCTACGAGCAGTACTTC. This sequence encodes CSVSGQGQSYEQYF.

This CDR3 is CSAREDSSEDQPQHF. The CDR3 DNA is TGCAGTGCTAGAGAGGACAGTTCGGAAGATCAGCCCCAGCATTTT. The chain carries TRBV20-1 and TRBJ1-5; weak D call: TRBD1 (6 bases). Germline-derived CDR1 and CDR2 are DFQATT and SNEGSKA (reference sequence). The CDR3 is made up of 15 amino acids. Trimming cost V 0 bases and J 5 bases, with 14 bases left between them.

The chain uses TRBV5-1 and TRBJ2-7; D possibly matches TRBD1 or TRBD2 (5 bases each). V was pared by 0 bases and J by 6 bases, with 25 bases between. Germline CDR1 reads SGHRS; CDR2 reads YFSETQ. This CDR3 region has 18 residues. CDR3 sequence reads: CASSLEPRIGGSTAEQYF. The CDR3 nucleotides are TGCGCCAGCAGCTTGGAGCCACGGATTGGGGGTTCTACGGCCGAGCAGTACTTC.